These 2 T cell receptor beta chains came from one sample sequenced in a study of patients and donors after allogeneic stem cell transplantation. TCRdb passed the RT-PCR reads through MiXCR, listing each CDR3 protein once. The sample lists about 400,000 distinct CDR3 sequences, approximately 16% occurring once. The material sequenced was blood, either unsorted or a sorted T cell fraction (not recorded which). The receptors originated from a human donor who was either an allogeneic HSCT recipient or a stem cell or donor lymphocyte infusion donor (not recorded which). It is not recorded whose cells these are; they may come from a transplant donor.

The chain has TRBV3-1 and TRBJ2-3; TRBD1 matches at 7 bases. This CDR3 has 12 residues. CDR1 LGHDT and CDR2 YNNKEL come from the germline V gene (reference sequence). V was pared by 7 bases and J by 11 bases, with 9 bases of the junction left unmatched. The CDR3 sequence: CASNGERDRQYF. DNA for the CDR3: TGTGCCAGCAACGGGGAACGGGACAGGCAGTATTTT.

This clonotype was counted only a few times. V gene TRBV7-9 combines with J gene TRBJ2-5; tentative D call: TRBD1 (6 bases). This CDR3 contains 15 residues. Trimming removed 5 bases at V and 2 bases at J, with 15 bases between. Germline V gene lookup returns CDR1 SEHNR and CDR2 FQNEAQ (reference sequence). As DNA, the CDR3 is TGTGCCAGCAGCCCAGTCCAGGGGAGTCAAGAGACCCAGTACTTC. This gives the protein CASSPVQGSQETQYF.